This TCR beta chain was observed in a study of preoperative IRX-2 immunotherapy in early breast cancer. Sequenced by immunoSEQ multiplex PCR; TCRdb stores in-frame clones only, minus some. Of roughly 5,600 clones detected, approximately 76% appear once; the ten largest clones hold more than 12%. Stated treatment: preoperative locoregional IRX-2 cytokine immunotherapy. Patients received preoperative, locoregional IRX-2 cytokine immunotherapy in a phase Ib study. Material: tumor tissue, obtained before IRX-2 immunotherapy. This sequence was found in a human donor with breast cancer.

The CDR3 DNA follows: TGTGCCAGCGGCGGACTAGCGGGAGTAGGAGAGACCCAGTACTTC. It encodes CASGGLAGVGETQYF. The V gene is TRBV6-8, the J gene TRBJ2-5, with 13 bases aligning to TRBD2. The CDR3 loop spans 15 amino acids. The V gene end was trimmed by 8 bases and the J gene end by 4 bases; junction bases not matched to a gene: 7. From germline, CDR1 is MNHGY and CDR2 SAAAGT.